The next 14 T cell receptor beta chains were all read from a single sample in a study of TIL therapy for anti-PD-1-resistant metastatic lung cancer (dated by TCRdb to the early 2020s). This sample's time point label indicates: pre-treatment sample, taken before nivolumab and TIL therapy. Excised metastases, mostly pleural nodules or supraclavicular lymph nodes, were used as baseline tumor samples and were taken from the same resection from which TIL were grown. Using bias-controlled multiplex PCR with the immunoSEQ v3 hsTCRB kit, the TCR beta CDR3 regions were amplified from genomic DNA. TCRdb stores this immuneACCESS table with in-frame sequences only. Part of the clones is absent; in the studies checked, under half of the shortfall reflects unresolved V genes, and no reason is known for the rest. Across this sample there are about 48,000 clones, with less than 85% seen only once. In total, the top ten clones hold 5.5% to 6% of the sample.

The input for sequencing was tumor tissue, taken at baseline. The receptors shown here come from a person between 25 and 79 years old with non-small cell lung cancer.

The CDR3 is CASSLPSGLSYEQYF. The CDR3 region has the DNA TGTGCCAGCAGTTTACCTAGCGGGCTCTCCTACGAGCAGTACTTC. The V gene is TRBV28, the J gene TRBJ2-7, with 8 bases lining up with TRBD2. Germline trimming cut 2 bases from V and 0 bases from J; bases unmatched to any gene: 3. The CDR3 runs to 15 residues. Germline CDR1 is MDHEN and CDR2 is SYDVKM.

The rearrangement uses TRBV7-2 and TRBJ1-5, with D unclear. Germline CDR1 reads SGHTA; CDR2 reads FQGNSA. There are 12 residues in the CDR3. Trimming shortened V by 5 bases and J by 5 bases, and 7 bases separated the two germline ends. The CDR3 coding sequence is TGTGCCAGCAGCCCTCCGGATCAGCCCCAGCATTTT. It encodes CASSPPDQPQHF.

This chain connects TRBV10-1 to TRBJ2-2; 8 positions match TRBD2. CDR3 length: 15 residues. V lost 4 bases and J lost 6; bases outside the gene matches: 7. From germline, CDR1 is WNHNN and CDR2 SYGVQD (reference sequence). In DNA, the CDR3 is TGCGCCAGCAGTGGGGGACTAGTGACTGCCGGGGAGCTGTTTTTT. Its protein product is CASSGGLVTAGELFF.

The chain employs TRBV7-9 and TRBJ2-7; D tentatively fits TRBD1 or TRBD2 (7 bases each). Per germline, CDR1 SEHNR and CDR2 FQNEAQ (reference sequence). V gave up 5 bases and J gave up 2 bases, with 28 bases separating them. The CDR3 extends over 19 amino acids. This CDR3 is CASSLESPLDRDYPYEQYF. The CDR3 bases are TGTGCCAGCAGCCTAGAGTCTCCGCTCGACAGGGACTACCCCTACGAGCAGTACTTC. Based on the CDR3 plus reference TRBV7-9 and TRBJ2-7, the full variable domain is DTGVSQNPRHKITKRGQNVTFRCDPISEHNRLYWYRQTLGQGPEFLTYFQNEAQLEKSRLLSDRFSAERPKGSFSTLEIQRTEQGDSAMYLCASSLESPLDRDYPYEQYFGPGTRLTVT.

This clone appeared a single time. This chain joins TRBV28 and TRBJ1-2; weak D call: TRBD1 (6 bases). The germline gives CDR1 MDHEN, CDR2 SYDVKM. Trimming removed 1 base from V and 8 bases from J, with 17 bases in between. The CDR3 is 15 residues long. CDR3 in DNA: TGTGCCAGCAGTTTATACGGGGGGCGCCGGGAGGGCTACACCTTC. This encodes CASSLYGGRREGYTF.

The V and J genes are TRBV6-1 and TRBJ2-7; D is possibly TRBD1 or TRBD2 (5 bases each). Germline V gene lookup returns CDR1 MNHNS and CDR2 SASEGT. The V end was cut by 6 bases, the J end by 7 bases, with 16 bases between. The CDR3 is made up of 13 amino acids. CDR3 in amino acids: CASSRDPEGEQYF. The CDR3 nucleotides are TGTGCCAGCAGCCGGGACCCCGAGGGAGAGCAGTACTTC.

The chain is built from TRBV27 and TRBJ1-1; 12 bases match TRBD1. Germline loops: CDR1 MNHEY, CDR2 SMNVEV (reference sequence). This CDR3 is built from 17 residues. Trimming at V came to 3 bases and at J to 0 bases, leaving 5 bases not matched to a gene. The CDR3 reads CASSLSGTGGLNTEAFF. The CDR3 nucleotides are TGTGCCAGCAGTTTGTCCGGGACAGGGGGCTTGAACACTGAAGCTTTCTTT.

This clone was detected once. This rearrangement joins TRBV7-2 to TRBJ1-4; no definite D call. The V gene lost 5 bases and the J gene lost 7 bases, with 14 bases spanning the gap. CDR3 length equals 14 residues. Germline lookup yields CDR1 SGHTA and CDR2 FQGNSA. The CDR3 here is CASSKGTVSEKLFF. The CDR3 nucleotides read TGTGCCAGCAGCAAGGGTACAGTGAGTGAAAAACTGTTTTTT. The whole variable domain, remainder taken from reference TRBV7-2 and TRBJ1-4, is GAGVSQSPSNKVTEKGKDVELRCDPISGHTALYWYRQSLGQGLEFLIYFQGNSAPDKSGLPSDRFSAERTGGSVSTLTIQRTQQEDSAVYLCASSKGTVSEKLFFGSGTQLSVL.

CDR3 DNA: TGTGCCAGCGCGAACATCGGGGGTTGGGGCAATCAGCCCCAGCATTTT. It codes for CASANIGGWGNQPQHF. The chain joins TRBV19 to TRBJ1-5; weak D call: TRBD1 (5 bases). This CDR3 is 16 amino acids long. Germline V lookup: CDR1 LNHDA, CDR2 SQIVND (reference sequence). The V gene lost 9 bases and the J gene lost 2 bases, with 20 bases spanning the gap. Combining the CDR3 with reference TRBV19 and TRBJ1-5 gives the whole variable domain DGGITQSPKYLFRKEGQNVTLSCEQNLNHDAMYWYRQDPGQGLRLIYYSQIVNDFQKGDIAEGYSVSREKKESFPLTVTSAQKNPTAFYLCASANIGGWGNQPQHFGDGTRLSIL.

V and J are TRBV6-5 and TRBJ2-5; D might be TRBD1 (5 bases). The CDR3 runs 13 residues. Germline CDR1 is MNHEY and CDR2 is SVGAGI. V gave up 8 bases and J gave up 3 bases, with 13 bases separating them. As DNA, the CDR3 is TGTGCCAGCCTTAGTCAGGGTGAAGAGACCCAGTACTTC. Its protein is CASLSQGEETQYF.

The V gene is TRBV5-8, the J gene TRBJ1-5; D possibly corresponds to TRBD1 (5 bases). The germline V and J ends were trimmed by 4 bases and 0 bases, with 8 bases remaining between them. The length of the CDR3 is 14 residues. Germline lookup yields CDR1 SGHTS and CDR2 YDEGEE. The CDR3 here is CASSLDSSNQPQHF. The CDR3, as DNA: TGTGCCAGCAGCCTCGACAGTAGCAATCAGCCCCAGCATTTT. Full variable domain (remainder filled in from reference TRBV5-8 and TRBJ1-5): EAGVTQSPTHLIKTRGQQATLRCSPISGHTSVYWYQQALGLGLQFLLWYDEGEERNRGNFPPRFSGRQFPNYSSELNVNALELEDSALYLCASSLDSSNQPQHFGDGTRLSIL.

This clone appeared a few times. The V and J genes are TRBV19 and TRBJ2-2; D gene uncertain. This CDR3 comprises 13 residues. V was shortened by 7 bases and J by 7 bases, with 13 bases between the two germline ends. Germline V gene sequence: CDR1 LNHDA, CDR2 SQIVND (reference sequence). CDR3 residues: CASTSEWGGELFF. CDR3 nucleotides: TGTGCCAGTACCTCCGAATGGGGCGGGGAGCTGTTTTTT.

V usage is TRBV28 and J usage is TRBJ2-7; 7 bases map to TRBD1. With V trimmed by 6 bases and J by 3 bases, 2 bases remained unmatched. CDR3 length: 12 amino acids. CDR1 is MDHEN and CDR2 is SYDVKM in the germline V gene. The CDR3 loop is CASSRDSYEQYF. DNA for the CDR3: TGTGCCAGCAGCCGGGACAGCTACGAGCAGTACTTC.

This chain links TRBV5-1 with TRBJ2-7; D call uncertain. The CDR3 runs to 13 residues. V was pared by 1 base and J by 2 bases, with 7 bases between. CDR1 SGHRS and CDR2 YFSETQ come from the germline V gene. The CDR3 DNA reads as TGCGCCAGCAGCTTGACGCATACCTACGAGCAGTACTTC. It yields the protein CASSLTHTYEQYF. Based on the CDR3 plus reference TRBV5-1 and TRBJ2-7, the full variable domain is KAGVTQTPRYLIKTRGQQVTLSCSPISGHRSVSWYQQTPGQGLQFLFEYFSETQRNKGNFPGRFSGRQFSNSRSEMNVSTLELGDSALYLCASSLTHTYEQYFGPGTRLTVT.